This T cell receptor (beta chain) emerged from a study of T cells in Graves' hyperthyroidism and ophthalmopathy (dated 2019 in TCRdb). Some background on the complete study: Peripheral blood was sampled at the time of initial diagnosis, prior to any treatment. To identify TCR V-J signatures that set the groups apart, the researchers used a discovery cohort of 100 patients, made up of 40 to 45 with Graves' ophthalmopathy and 57 with stable Graves' hyperthyroidism. Whether ophthalmopathy could be predicted prospectively was tested in an independent validation cohort made up of 18 hyperthyroidism patients plus 17 patients who later progressed to ophthalmopathy. The 75 to 100 discovery patients were randomly split 7:3 into training and test sets. In over five Graves' hyperthyroidism patients, the study also compared T-cell repertoires from thyroid tissue with T-cell repertoires from blood. After blood sampling, hyperthyroidism patients were treated with methimazole at a starting dose of 30 mg daily, and ophthalmopathy patients were treated with high-dose intravenous methylprednisolone. The paper describes TCR Vbeta CDR3 sequencing of 135 peripheral blood samples, made up of some 40 ophthalmopathy patients, over 70 hyperthyroidism patients and roughly 17 progressor patients. Summary of the overall study and its limitations: In validation, progression to ophthalmopathy was predicted by the model with 55% to 71% sensitivity and 72% to 85% specificity, a median of approximately 6.5 months before onset. In cross-validation, a model built on a 13 V-J signature told ophthalmopathy apart from stable hyperthyroidism with approximately 90% sensitivity and approximately 81% specificity, and in testing the same model reached 80%/75%. Most expanded thyroid clonotypes (frequency above 0.001) were also detected in blood, a finding suggesting that blood repertoires may reflect thyroid immune responses. No statistical method was used to fix the sample size in advance, and group allocation was not hidden from the investigators.

Based on the germline V gene (reference sequence), the CDR1 and CDR2 sequences are DFQATT and SNEGSKA. Taken from cysteine to phenylalanine, the CDR3 has 15 residues. CDR3 DNA is the only sequence kept; it has 45 bases, read in frame from the first base. The V end gives up 6 bases and the J end 2 bases, leaving 7 bases in the junction not matched to a gene. This clonotype was picked up many times. Its antigen is not yet known. No per-base quality is available; no much larger clone lies one base away. In the ophthalmopathy patients, disease was moderately to severely active, with a Clinical Activity Score of 3 or more, a NOSPECS grade of 4 or more, and a duration of less than 3 months. Any patient with an uncontrolled infection, another autoimmune disease, pregnancy or lactation was excluded. Clinical symptoms, serum thyroxine and TRAb, thyroid ultrasound, and orbital computed tomography formed the basis for the diagnoses. Ficoll-Paque density gradient centrifugation was used to isolate PBMCs from about 9.4 ml of fresh peripheral blood. Total RNA was extracted with Trizol reagent, and quality was checked on an Agilent 2100 Bioanalyzer.

The TCR beta CDR3 regions were amplified from RNA transcripts. The TCR CDR3 was subjected to a first round of RT-PCR using the HTBI primer set and the Qiagen OneStep RT-PCR kit. A second multiplex PCR round built the libraries, followed by size selection and purification. Libraries were sequenced paired-end with 100 bp reads on an Illumina HiSeq2000. Per the original workflow: SOAPnuke was used to process the raw data, with reads discarded if the reads contained adapters or uncalled bases, had a mean Phred below 15, or lacked an exact constant-primer or identifier match. COPE v1.2.5 was used to merge high-quality paired reads, and clonotypes were defined as unique nucleotide sequences. Clonotypes were aligned to IMGT TRBV, TRBD and TRBJ reference segments using MiTCR v1.1. The analysis was restricted to V-J combinations with a frequency above 0.0001, which together covered approximately 99% of the repertoires. The TCS score was defined as the ratio of F50 (clonal expansion) to E x V (chaos), calculated using BLOSUM62-based TCRdist between CDR3 peptides within each V-J. Welch's t-statistics and random forest reduced approximately 520 V-J features to under 15, which were used in a naive Bayes classifier (R e1071). The public reads were run again by TCRdb, first through fastp at Q25 and then through MiXCR, and only productive beta chains were kept. Each entry is one CDR3 protein sequence, shown with its most common DNA and genes. In this record, the V and J calls reflect TCRdb's handling and not the investigators' own analysis. The table for this sample lists approximately 690,000 distinct CDR3 sequences; around 15% of them were counted only once. The ten largest clones add up to around 12% of the sample.

The chain uses TRBV20-1 and TRBJ2-3; TRBD2 aligns with 11 central bases. The origin of this receptor is a woman between 50 and 59 years old with Graves' ophthalmopathy. Material: blood. The DNA sequence follows: TGCAGTGCAACCGGGACTAGCGGAGTCACAGATACGCAGTATTTT. Translated, it gives CSATGTSGVTDTQYF.